Listed below are T cell receptor beta chains from one sample, sequenced in a study of T-cell reconstitution after alpha-beta-depleted transplantation in children. TCRdb processed the PCR reads anew with MiXCR; each CDR3 protein has one entry. This sample carries about 830,000 distinct CDR3 sequences, about 16% of them seen once, and the ten largest clones take roughly 5%. The source was PBMCs, mostly from graft donor cells, collected 360 days after TCRalphabeta/CD19-depleted stem cell transplant. Receptors were obtained from a male patient aged 5 to 17 who had a stem cell transplant for acute lymphoblastic leukemia, so the T cells may come from the graft donor. The CDR3 runs from the conserved cysteine through the conserved F or W. D genes are given only for firm matches. A row's size may be missing; if present it is once, few, many or a size class.

d_call: .; clone_size: few; j_call: TRBJ2-3; v_call: TRBV18; cdr3_nt: TGTGCCAGCTCACCACCTTCCAGGGGCCCCACAGATACGCAGTATTTT; cdr3_aa: CASSPPSRGPTDTQYF
d_call: .; clone_size: .; j_call: TRBJ2-4; v_call: TRBV11-2; cdr3_nt: TGTGCCAGCAGCTCTGTAAGGGACTTGGCCAAAAACATTCAGTACTTC; cdr3_aa: CASSSVRDLAKNIQYF
d_call: .; clone_size: few; j_call: TRBJ2-7; v_call: TRBV7-2; cdr3_nt: TGTGCCAGCAGCTTACGAAGGCACGCCCGCAGTTACGAGCAGTACTTC; cdr3_aa: CASSLRRHARSYEQYF
d_call: TRBD2; clone_size: few; j_call: TRBJ2-1; v_call: TRBV20-1; cdr3_nt: TGCAGTGCTAGCCTGGGACTAGCGGGAGGGCATGAGCAGTTCTTC; cdr3_aa: CSASLGLAGGHEQFF
d_call: TRBD2; clone_size: few; j_call: TRBJ2-3; v_call: TRBV29-1; cdr3_nt: TGCAGCGTTCCACTAGCGGGGCCCACAGATACGCAGTATTTT; cdr3_aa: CSVPLAGPTDTQYF
d_call: TRBD1; clone_size: .; j_call: TRBJ2-7; v_call: TRBV4-1; cdr3_nt: TGCGCCAGCAGCCTGGACAGGCTTACCTTCGACGAGCAGTACTTC; cdr3_aa: CASSLDRLTFDEQYF
d_call: TRBD1; clone_size: few; j_call: TRBJ2-1; v_call: TRBV29-1; cdr3_nt: TGCAGCGGGAAGGGGGCCTCCTACAATGAGCAGTTCTTC; cdr3_aa: CSGKGASYNEQFF
d_call: .; clone_size: few; j_call: TRBJ2-1; v_call: TRBV7-2; cdr3_nt: TGTGCCAGCAGCGGGAGGACAAGCTCCTACAATGAGCAGTTCTTC; cdr3_aa: CASSGRTSSYNEQFF
d_call: .; clone_size: few; j_call: TRBJ2-7; v_call: TRBV18; cdr3_nt: TGTGCCAGCTCACCGTCCTCCCCCACAGGGCTCGAGCAGTACTTC; cdr3_aa: CASSPSSPTGLEQYF
d_call: TRBD1; clone_size: .; j_call: TRBJ1-2; v_call: TRBV9; cdr3_nt: TGTGCCAGCAGCGTAGCTAGCGGGACAGGGGCAAGTAACTATGGCTACACCTTC; cdr3_aa: CASSVASGTGASNYGYTF
d_call: .; clone_size: .; j_call: TRBJ2-1; v_call: TRBV14; cdr3_nt: TGTGCCAGCAGCCACGCCGTCACCTCCTACAATGAGCAGTTCTTC; cdr3_aa: CASSHAVTSYNEQFF
d_call: .; clone_size: .; j_call: TRBJ2-3; v_call: TRBV29-1; cdr3_nt: TGCAGCCCCTGGACTGTTGGGGTAGATACGCAGTATTTT; cdr3_aa: CSPWTVGVDTQYF
d_call: TRBD2; clone_size: .; j_call: TRBJ2-1; v_call: TRBV7-3; cdr3_nt: TGTGCCAGCAGCCGCCCTACTAGCGGCCCCTACAATGAGCAGTTCTTC; cdr3_aa: CASSRPTSGPYNEQFF
d_call: .; clone_size: .; j_call: TRBJ2-7; v_call: TRBV5-1; cdr3_nt: TGCGCCAGCAGCTCCGGTTGGGACACAGGCTACGAGCAGTACTTC; cdr3_aa: CASSSGWDTGYEQYF
d_call: .; clone_size: .; j_call: TRBJ2-7; v_call: TRBV2; cdr3_nt: TGTGCCAGCAGTGACGGAGCGAGTCAGAACGAGCAGTACTTC; cdr3_aa: CASSDGASQNEQYF
d_call: TRBD1; clone_size: few; j_call: TRBJ2-3; v_call: TRBV5-1; cdr3_nt: TGCGCCAGCAGCTTGGGAATAGGACAGGGGTCAGATACGCAGTATTTT; cdr3_aa: CASSLGIGQGSDTQYF
d_call: .; clone_size: few; j_call: TRBJ1-1; v_call: TRBV4-1; cdr3_nt: TGCGCCAGCAGCCAATCTCGGTTGGGTCGCACTGAAGCTTTCTTT; cdr3_aa: CASSQSRLGRTEAFF
d_call: TRBD2; clone_size: few; j_call: TRBJ2-1; v_call: TRBV11-2; cdr3_nt: TGTGCCAGCAGCTTAGGCAGACTAGCGGAGCAGTTCTTC; cdr3_aa: CASSLGRLAEQFF
d_call: .; clone_size: .; j_call: TRBJ2-5; v_call: TRBV4-1; cdr3_nt: TGCGCCAGCAGCCAAGCGGCTACGGAGACCCAGTACTTC; cdr3_aa: CASSQAATETQYF
d_call: TRBD2; clone_size: many; j_call: TRBJ2-5; v_call: TRBV20-1; cdr3_nt: TGCAGTGCCAACCTAGCGGGAGGCATAAAGGGGACCCAGTACTTC; cdr3_aa: CSANLAGGIKGTQYF
d_call: .; clone_size: .; j_call: TRBJ1-6; v_call: TRBV7-9; cdr3_nt: TGTGCCAGCAGCCTCCCCGGGTCGAGGAGTTCACCCCTCCACTTT; cdr3_aa: CASSLPGSRSSPLHF
d_call: .; clone_size: many; j_call: TRBJ2-1; v_call: TRBV5-1; cdr3_nt: TGCGCCAGCAGCTTGGAAGACAATGAGCAGTTCTTC; cdr3_aa: CASSLEDNEQFF
d_call: TRBD2; clone_size: .; j_call: TRBJ2-1; v_call: TRBV20-1; cdr3_nt: TGCTGTGCACTTCCGGTAGCGGGCTTTACACGAAATGAGCAGTTCTTC; cdr3_aa: CCALPVAGFTRNEQFF
d_call: .; clone_size: .; j_call: TRBJ1-3; v_call: TRBV5-1; cdr3_nt: TGCGCCAGCTCGGGCAGTTTGGACACCATATATTTT; cdr3_aa: CASSGSLDTIYF
d_call: .; clone_size: .; j_call: TRBJ2-7; v_call: TRBV20-1; cdr3_nt: TGCAGTGCTCAGACTAACTCCTACGAGCAGTACTTC; cdr3_aa: CSAQTNSYEQYF
d_call: TRBD1; clone_size: many; j_call: TRBJ1-1; v_call: TRBV5-1; cdr3_nt: TGCGCCAGCAGCTGGCGCGGACAGGGAGAGACTGAAGCTTTCTTT; cdr3_aa: CASSWRGQGETEAFF
d_call: .; clone_size: .; j_call: TRBJ2-7; v_call: TRBV7-9; cdr3_nt: TGTGCCAGCAGCTTAGGGGGTGGGACCCCAGGGGACGAGCAGTACTTC; cdr3_aa: CASSLGGGTPGDEQYF
d_call: .; clone_size: .; j_call: TRBJ1-1; v_call: TRBV19; cdr3_nt: TGTGCCAGTACCCACGTGAACACTGAAGCTTTCTTT; cdr3_aa: CASTHVNTEAFF
d_call: TRBD2; clone_size: many; j_call: TRBJ2-1; v_call: TRBV20-1; cdr3_nt: TGCAGTGCCGGGAGGGTAGCGGGAGGTTTCACCTACAATGAGCAGTTCTTC; cdr3_aa: CSAGRVAGGFTYNEQFF
d_call: TRBD2; clone_size: .; j_call: TRBJ2-1; v_call: TRBV12-3/TRBV12-4; cdr3_nt: TGTGCCAGCAGAATAGAGGGACTAGCGGGGATCTACAATGAGCAGTTCTTC; cdr3_aa: CASRIEGLAGIYNEQFF
d_call: TRBD1; clone_size: few; j_call: TRBJ1-3; v_call: TRBV7-9; cdr3_nt: TGTGCCAGCAGCCCACCCGGGACAGGGCCTGGAAACACCATATATTTT; cdr3_aa: CASSPPGTGPGNTIYF
d_call: .; clone_size: .; j_call: TRBJ2-7; v_call: TRBV5-1; cdr3_nt: TGCGCCAGCAGCTTGAGGTTAGGGACCTTCTCCTACGAGCAGTACTTC; cdr3_aa: CASSLRLGTFSYEQYF
d_call: .; clone_size: few; j_call: TRBJ2-7; v_call: TRBV4-2; cdr3_nt: TGTGCCAGCAGCCACCAGAGCTCCTACGAGCAGTACTTC; cdr3_aa: CASSHQSSYEQYF
d_call: .; clone_size: many; j_call: TRBJ2-1; v_call: TRBV3-1; cdr3_nt: TGTGCCAGCAGCCAACTCCAAAGCATTATGGCCGGGCAGTTCTTC; cdr3_aa: CASSQLQSIMAGQFF
d_call: .; clone_size: .; j_call: TRBJ1-1; v_call: TRBV11-2; cdr3_nt: TGTGACAGCAGCGCCCGAGGGTCCAGGAACACTGAAGCTTTCTTT; cdr3_aa: CDSSARGSRNTEAFF
d_call: .; clone_size: .; j_call: TRBJ2-7; v_call: TRBV29-1; cdr3_nt: TGCAGCGTTGCTACAGGTATATCTTCCTACGAGCAGTACTTC; cdr3_aa: CSVATGISSYEQYF
d_call: .; clone_size: few; j_call: TRBJ1-4; v_call: TRBV28; cdr3_nt: TGTGCCAGCAGTTTTATGGCAGGTTTTGGAAAACTGTTTTTT; cdr3_aa: CASSFMAGFGKLFF